Listed below are T cell receptor beta chains from one sample, sequenced in a study of blood T cell repertoires in COVID-19. Profiling relied on immunoSEQ multiplex PCR, and the TCRdb table lists in-frame clones only, not all of them. Of 100,000 to 150,000 clones in the sample, around 86% were seen once. The sample taken for sequencing was peripheral blood. Receptor source: an elderly woman with acute or convalescent COVID-19. The CDR3 runs from the conserved cysteine through the conserved F or W. Fields, in order: D gene, clone size, J gene, CDR3 length, V gene, CDR3 DNA, CDR3 protein. A D gene is named only where the DNA matches it firmly. Clone size is shown for a subset of rows, as once, few, many or a class of expanded clone.

d_gene: -; abundance: -; j_gene: TRBJ2-2; len: 13; v_gene: TRBV9; CDR3nt: TGTGCCAGCAGCGTCTCAGGCACCGGGGAGCTGTTTTTT; CDR3aa: CASSVSGTGELFF
d_gene: -; abundance: -; j_gene: TRBJ2-2; len: 16; v_gene: TRBV19; CDR3nt: TGTGCCAGTAGCATCACGGGACTTCAGAACACCGGGGAGCTGTTTTTT; CDR3aa: CASSITGLQNTGELFF
d_gene: -; abundance: once; j_gene: TRBJ1-5; len: 14; v_gene: TRBV7-9; CDR3nt: TGTGCCAGCAGCTTTTCGGGAAGCAATCAGCCCCAGCATTTT; CDR3aa: CASSFSGSNQPQHF
d_gene: TRBD1; abundance: few; j_gene: TRBJ1-3; len: 16; v_gene: TRBV19; CDR3nt: TGTGCCAGTAGTAGTCCTGGGACAGGGACAGGAAACACCATATATTTT; CDR3aa: CASSSPGTGTGNTIYF
d_gene: TRBD1; abundance: -; j_gene: TRBJ1-5; len: 15; v_gene: TRBV5-8; CDR3nt: TGTGCCAGCAGCTCTAGACAGGGGATCAATCAGCCCCAGCATTTT; CDR3aa: CASSSRQGINQPQHF
d_gene: TRBD1; abundance: -; j_gene: TRBJ1-2; len: 18; v_gene: TRBV7-3; CDR3nt: TGTGCCAGCAGCAAGGACAGGGATCGAACCGCCCCGAACTATGGCTACACCTTC; CDR3aa: CASSKDRDRTAPNYGYTF
d_gene: TRBD1; abundance: -; j_gene: TRBJ2-2; len: 18; v_gene: TRBV5-1; CDR3nt: TGCGCCAGCAGAAGGGTGGACAGGGCGGGGAGAAACACCGGGGAGCTGTTTTTT; CDR3aa: CASRRVDRAGRNTGELFF
d_gene: -; abundance: -; j_gene: TRBJ2-2; len: 16; v_gene: TRBV24-1; CDR3nt: TGTGCCACCAGTGATTCGGTCGGTAAAGACACCGGGGAGCTGTTTTTT; CDR3aa: CATSDSVGKDTGELFF
d_gene: TRBD1; abundance: -; j_gene: TRBJ2-1; len: 16; v_gene: TRBV7-9; CDR3nt: TGTGCCAGCAGCTTAGCGAGACAGGGGGGTATCAATGAGCAGTTCTTC; CDR3aa: CASSLARQGGINEQFF
d_gene: -; abundance: few; j_gene: TRBJ1-5; len: 13; v_gene: TRBV6-1; CDR3nt: TGTGCCAGCAGTGAGAAGGGGGAACAGCCCCAGCATTTT; CDR3aa: CASSEKGEQPQHF
d_gene: -; abundance: -; j_gene: TRBJ2-5; len: 14; v_gene: TRBV11-2; CDR3nt: TGTGCCAGCAGCTTAGATTTGAGTCTGAGGACCCAGTACTTC; CDR3aa: CASSLDLSLRTQYF
d_gene: -; abundance: -; j_gene: TRBJ1-2; len: 14; v_gene: TRBV7-9; CDR3nt: TGTGCCAGCAGCTTTGTCCAAGCCGGAGATGGCTACACCTTC; CDR3aa: CASSFVQAGDGYTF
d_gene: -; abundance: -; j_gene: TRBJ1-2; len: 12; v_gene: TRBV27; CDR3nt: TGTGCCAGCCGCGACAGAAACTATGGCTACACCTTC; CDR3aa: CASRDRNYGYTF
d_gene: -; abundance: -; j_gene: TRBJ1-1; len: 12; v_gene: TRBV6-5; CDR3nt: TGTGCCAGCAGCTCCGACAGAGATAAAGCTTTCTTT; CDR3aa: CASSSDRDKAFF
d_gene: TRBD1; abundance: -; j_gene: TRBJ1-2; len: 14; v_gene: TRBV19; CDR3nt: TGTGCCAGTAGGCTCGACAGGGCTGGGTATGGCTACACCTTC; CDR3aa: CASRLDRAGYGYTF
d_gene: TRBD2; abundance: -; j_gene: TRBJ2-3; len: 14; v_gene: TRBV7-2; CDR3nt: TGTGCCAGCAGCCGCGGGGGACTTACAGATACGCAGTATTTT; CDR3aa: CASSRGGLTDTQYF
d_gene: TRBD1; abundance: -; j_gene: TRBJ1-4; len: 15; v_gene: TRBV27; CDR3nt: TGTGCCAGCAGACTACGAACAGGGGTTGGTGAAAAACTGTTTTTT; CDR3aa: CASRLRTGVGEKLFF